This TCR beta chain was sequenced in a study of blood T cell repertoires in COVID-19 (dated by TCRdb to 2020 to 2021). Background on the whole study: Samples from collaborators originated in the United States, Italy and Spain and spanned both the acute and convalescent phases of COVID-19. The prospective study material was composed of cDNA or gDNA derived from T cells, B-cell-depleted T cells, or PBMCs. Subjects who had been exposed to COVID-19, were actively infected with it, or had recovered from it provided the deeply sampled blood TCRbeta repertoires that made up the dataset. The repertoires were released in a freely available public database meant as a resource for research on the immune response to SARS-CoV-2. The samples were drawn from the first 160 participants of the ongoing ImmuneRACE study and from 1,254 subjects provided by 6 global collaborators. The sample metadata nearly always contained a de-identified subject ID, COVID-19 status, age in years and sex. HLA class I and class II types, where available, came from metadata supplied by the sample provider rather than from assay-based typing. Study-wide findings and limitations: How much clinical and demographic metadata was included differed by source and by participant, and the metadata was provided uncurated.

Relative to germline, V is 0 bases shorter and J is 6 bases shorter, with 9 bases between their ends. CDR1 is given as SGHNT and CDR2 as YYREEE, both from the germline V gene (reference sequence). Reading from cysteine to phenylalanine, the CDR3 counts 13 amino acids. Just CDR3 DNA is preserved here, 39 bases in frame from base 1. The collaborating institutions used their own protocols to collect whole blood in K2EDTA tubes. For TCRbeta analysis, collaborators shipped samples as frozen whole blood, isolated PBMCs, or DNA extracted from either of those sample types. The immunoSEQ Assay, a bias-controlled multiplex PCR, was used to amplify TCRbeta CDR3 regions from genomic DNA. The authors processed their data as follows. Nucleated cell counts per sample were estimated from amplification of reference gene primers within the assay. To quantify the absolute abundance of each unique TCRbeta CDR3 rearrangement, sequence reads were collapsed and filtered. Productive Simpson clonality was computed per sample as the square root of Simpson's diversity index over productive rearrangements. TCRdb mirrors the immuneACCESS table, restricted to in-frame sequences. Some clones are absent from its copies; in checked studies, under half trace to an unresolved V gene, and the reason for the others is unknown. The V and J calls and clone size were taken over from that table, and D and trimming were inferred from the DNA. Recorded for this sample are around 300,000 clones; 80% to 90% of them occurred a single time. The ten top clones hold roughly 3.6% of the sample.

Regarding this clone: Its antigen is still unknown. No base quality values were provided; no much bigger clone lies one nucleotide off.

This receptor was taken from a woman aged 40 to 50 with acute or convalescent COVID-19. Material for sequencing was peripheral blood. The V and J genes are TRBV5-4 and TRBJ1-2; the D gene remains uncertain. The nucleotide sequence is given as TGTGCCAGCAGCTTGGCAGGAAGGCATGGCTACACCTTC. Protein translation: CASSLAGRHGYTF.